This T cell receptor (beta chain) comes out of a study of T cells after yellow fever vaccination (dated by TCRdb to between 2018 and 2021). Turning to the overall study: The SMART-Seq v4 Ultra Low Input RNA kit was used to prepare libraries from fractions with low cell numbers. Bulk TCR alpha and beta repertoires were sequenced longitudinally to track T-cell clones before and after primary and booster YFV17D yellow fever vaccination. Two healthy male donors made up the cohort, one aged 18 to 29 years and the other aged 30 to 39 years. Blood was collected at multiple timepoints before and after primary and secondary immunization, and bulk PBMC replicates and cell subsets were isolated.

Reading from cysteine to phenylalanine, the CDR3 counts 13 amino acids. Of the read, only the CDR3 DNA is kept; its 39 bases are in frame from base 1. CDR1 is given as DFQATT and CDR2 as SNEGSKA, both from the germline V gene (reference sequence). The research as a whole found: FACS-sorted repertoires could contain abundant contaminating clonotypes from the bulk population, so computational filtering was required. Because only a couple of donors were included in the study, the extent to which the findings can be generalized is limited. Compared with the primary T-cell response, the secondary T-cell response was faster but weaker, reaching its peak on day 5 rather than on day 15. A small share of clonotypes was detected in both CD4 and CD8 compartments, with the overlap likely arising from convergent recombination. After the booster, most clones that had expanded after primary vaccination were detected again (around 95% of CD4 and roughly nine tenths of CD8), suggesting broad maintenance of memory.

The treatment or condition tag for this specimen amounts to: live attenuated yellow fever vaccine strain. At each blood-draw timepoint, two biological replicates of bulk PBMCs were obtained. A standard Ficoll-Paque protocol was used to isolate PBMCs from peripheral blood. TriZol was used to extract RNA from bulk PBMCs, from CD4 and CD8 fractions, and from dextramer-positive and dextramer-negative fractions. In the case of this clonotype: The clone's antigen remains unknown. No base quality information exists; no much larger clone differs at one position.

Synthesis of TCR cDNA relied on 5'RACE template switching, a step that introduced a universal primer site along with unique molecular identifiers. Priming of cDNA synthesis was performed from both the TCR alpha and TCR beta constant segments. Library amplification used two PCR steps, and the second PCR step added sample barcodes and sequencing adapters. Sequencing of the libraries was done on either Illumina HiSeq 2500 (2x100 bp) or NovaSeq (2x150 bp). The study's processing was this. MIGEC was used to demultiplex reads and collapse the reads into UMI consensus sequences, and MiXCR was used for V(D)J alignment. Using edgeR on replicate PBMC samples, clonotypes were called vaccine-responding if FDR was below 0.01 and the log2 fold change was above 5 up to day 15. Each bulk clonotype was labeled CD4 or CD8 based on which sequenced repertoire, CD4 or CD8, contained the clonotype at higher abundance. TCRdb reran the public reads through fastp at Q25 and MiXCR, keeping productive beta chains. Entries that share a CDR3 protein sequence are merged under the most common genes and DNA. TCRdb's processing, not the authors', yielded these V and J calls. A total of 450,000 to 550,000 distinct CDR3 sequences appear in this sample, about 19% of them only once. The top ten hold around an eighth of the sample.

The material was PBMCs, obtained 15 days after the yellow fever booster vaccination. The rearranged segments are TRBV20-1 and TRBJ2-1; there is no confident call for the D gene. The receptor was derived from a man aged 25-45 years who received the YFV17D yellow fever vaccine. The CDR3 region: CVVRKGRYNEQFF. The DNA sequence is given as TGCGTCGTAAGAAAGGGTCGGTACAATGAGCAGTTCTTC.